The rows below give T cell receptor beta chains drawn from one sample of a study of CD8+CD57+ T cells in acquired aplastic anemia. TCRdb re-analysed the reads in MiXCR, keeping a single row per CDR3 protein. The sample contains some 280,000 distinct CDR3 sequences, 55% to 60% of which appear only once. Source material: sorted CD4+, CD8+, or CD8+CD57+ T cells (not recorded which) from PBMCs. These receptors were obtained from a human donor with severe aplastic anemia or a healthy control (not recorded which). CDR3s include the opening cysteine and the closing phenylalanine or tryptophan. Each record gives: V gene, CDR3 length, J gene, clone size, D gene, CDR3 DNA, CDR3 protein. D genes are given only for firm matches. The listing skips clone size in some rows; elsewhere it reads once, few, many or a size class.

v_call: TRBV7-9
cdr3_length: 16
j_call: TRBJ2-1
clone_size: many
d_call: TRBD2
cdr3_nt: TGTGCCAGCAGCTTATTCAATTGGCGGGGGGCTGGTGAGCAGTTCTTC
cdr3_aa: CASSLFNWRGAGEQFF

v_call: TRBV7-2
cdr3_length: 15
j_call: TRBJ1-6
clone_size: once
d_call: TRBD1
cdr3_nt: TGTGCCAGCAGCCCAACAGGGGGGGAAAATTCACCCCTCCACTTT
cdr3_aa: CASSPTGGENSPLHF

v_call: TRBV30
cdr3_length: 13
j_call: TRBJ2-7
clone_size: many
d_call: -
cdr3_nt: TGTGCCTGGAGCCAACCCCCGGATCGGAGACAGTACTTC
cdr3_aa: CAWSQPPDRRQYF

v_call: TRBV15
cdr3_length: 14
j_call: TRBJ2-7
clone_size: -
d_call: TRBD2
cdr3_nt: TGTGCCACCAGCAGACCGGGACTAGTGGACGAGCAGTACTTC
cdr3_aa: CATSRPGLVDEQYF

v_call: TRBV5-1
cdr3_length: 16
j_call: TRBJ2-3
clone_size: few
d_call: -
cdr3_nt: TGCGCCAGCAGCCTTACCTATCGGGCCAACACAGATACGCAGTATTTT
cdr3_aa: CASSLTYRANTDTQYF

v_call: TRBV19
cdr3_length: 13
j_call: TRBJ1-5
clone_size: -
d_call: -
cdr3_nt: TGTGCCATCCGAGGTAGGGGCAATCAGCCCCAGCATTTT
cdr3_aa: CAIRGRGNQPQHF

v_call: TRBV20-1
cdr3_length: 12
j_call: TRBJ2-7
clone_size: -
d_call: TRBD1
cdr3_nt: TGCAGTCCAACCTCAGGGGGCTACGAGCAGTACTTC
cdr3_aa: CSPTSGGYEQYF

v_call: TRBV10-3
cdr3_length: 14
j_call: TRBJ1-6
clone_size: -
d_call: TRBD1
cdr3_nt: TGTGCCATCAAGGGACAGGGGGCGAGATCACCCCTCCACTTT
cdr3_aa: CAIKGQGARSPLHF

v_call: TRBV20-1
cdr3_length: 15
j_call: TRBJ2-7
clone_size: -
d_call: -
cdr3_nt: TGCAGTGCCCAGGACTGGAATCAGGGACTGGGCGAACAGTACTTC
cdr3_aa: CSAQDWNQGLGEQYF

v_call: TRBV6-5
cdr3_length: 18
j_call: TRBJ2-3
clone_size: few
d_call: TRBD1
cdr3_nt: TGTGCCAGCAGTTCCAACCACCCGGACAGGGGGAAGCCAGATACGCAGTATTTT
cdr3_aa: CASSSNHPDRGKPDTQYF

v_call: TRBV29-1
cdr3_length: 12
j_call: TRBJ1-2
clone_size: many
d_call: -
cdr3_nt: TGCAGCGTGCCCGAAATTAAATATGGCTACACCTTC
cdr3_aa: CSVPEIKYGYTF

v_call: TRBV10-3
cdr3_length: 14
j_call: TRBJ2-7
clone_size: -
d_call: TRBD2
cdr3_nt: TGTGCCGTTGGGACTAGCGGGGAGACCTACGAGCAGTACTTC
cdr3_aa: CAVGTSGETYEQYF

v_call: TRBV9
cdr3_length: 13
j_call: TRBJ2-7
clone_size: many
d_call: TRBD1
cdr3_nt: TGTGCCAGCAGTGGACAGGGGCGCTACGAGCAGTACTTC
cdr3_aa: CASSGQGRYEQYF

v_call: TRBV24-1
cdr3_length: 16
j_call: TRBJ2-3
clone_size: -
d_call: TRBD1
cdr3_nt: TGTGCCACCAGTGACCCGACAGGGAAGAGCACAGATACGCAGTATTTT
cdr3_aa: CATSDPTGKSTDTQYF

v_call: TRBV29-1
cdr3_length: 11
j_call: TRBJ2-7
clone_size: once
d_call: -
cdr3_nt: TGCAGCGGGCTGGAGGATTACGAGCAGTACTTC
cdr3_aa: CSGLEDYEQYF

v_call: TRBV19
cdr3_length: 17
j_call: TRBJ2-1
clone_size: -
d_call: TRBD2
cdr3_nt: TGTGCCAGTAGTATAGGGACTAGCGGCCGAGGGGCCTACGAGCAGTTCTTC
cdr3_aa: CASSIGTSGRGAYEQFF